This T cell receptor (beta chain) was found in a study of tumor and adjacent non-tumor tissue in lung cancer. Study details: The patients, around 11 men and roughly 5 women, were about 31 to 76 with stage I to III disease. Millions of productive TCRbeta reads were obtained per sample on average. Overall study findings and caveats: Significantly higher TCR diversity was found in tumor than normal lung. In normal lung, the top 100 clones were significantly more dominant than in tumor.

This clonotype was counted ten times or more. The antigen is undetermined. RNA was extracted from bulk tissue without any cell sorting. The library came from three nested PCR rounds adapted from ARM-PCR protocols. TCRdb independently ran MiXCR on the multiplex PCR reads; one entry per CDR3 protein. The sample lists 65,000 to 80,000 distinct CDR3 sequences; 73% were seen once. Specimen: lung tumor tissue. The clonotype comes from a man in his 60s with non-small cell lung cancer.

This chain's CDR3 is CASSFETYNEQFF. CDR3 sequence (DNA): TGTGCCAGCAGTTTTGAGACATACAATGAGCAGTTCTTC. The chain has TRBV12-3 or TRBV12-4 and TRBJ2-1; no firm D call. Deletions cut 3 bases from V and 4 bases from J, with 7 bases between. The CDR3 extends over 13 amino acids.